A selection of T cell receptor beta chains follows, all from one sample in a study of T cell responses to AZD1222 COVID-19 vaccine. Sequencing was performed with immunoSEQ multiplex PCR; in TCRdb, only in-frame clones are kept and a portion is missing. This table holds 240,000 or so clones, approximately 93% found once. The sequencing here drew on peripheral blood, taken on day 0 of AZD1222 vaccination. The receptors here all came from an adult in good health. Each CDR3 is given with its conserved first and last residue. The D gene is left open where the match is weak. Rows give clone size only sometimes, using once, few, many, or a class for an expanded clone.

d_gene: NA; v_gene: TRBV20-1; abundance: NA; j_gene: TRBJ2-7; CDR3nt: TGCAGTGCTAGTGGGGGAGCCTACGAGCAGTACTTC; CDR3aa: CSASGGAYEQYF
d_gene: NA; v_gene: TRBV7-2; abundance: NA; j_gene: TRBJ1-1; CDR3nt: TGTGCCAGCAGCTTTATGCCAGCAATGAACACTGAAGCTTTCTTT; CDR3aa: CASSFMPAMNTEAFF
d_gene: TRBD1; v_gene: TRBV2; abundance: NA; j_gene: TRBJ1-1; CDR3nt: TGTGCCAGCAACCAGGGGGTGAACACTGAAGCTTTCTTT; CDR3aa: CASNQGVNTEAFF
d_gene: NA; v_gene: TRBV6-5; abundance: NA; j_gene: TRBJ2-5; CDR3nt: TGTGCCAGCAGTTACCCGTCCCCCTATGAGACCCAGTACTTC; CDR3aa: CASSYPSPYETQYF
d_gene: NA; v_gene: TRBV23-1; abundance: NA; j_gene: TRBJ2-4; CDR3nt: TGCGCCAGCAGTCAAAAGGTTGCCGGGATTCAGTACTTC; CDR3aa: CASSQKVAGIQYF
d_gene: NA; v_gene: TRBV2; abundance: NA; j_gene: TRBJ1-3; CDR3nt: TGTGCCAGCAGTGTCGGGGGTGCCATATATTTT; CDR3aa: CASSVGGAIYF
d_gene: TRBD1; v_gene: TRBV20-1; abundance: NA; j_gene: TRBJ1-1; CDR3nt: TGCAGTGCTAGTGGTTCCTCGGGACAGGGGGCTTTAGAAGCTTTCTTT; CDR3aa: CSASGSSGQGALEAFF
d_gene: NA; v_gene: TRBV28; abundance: NA; j_gene: TRBJ1-2; CDR3nt: TGTGCCAGCAGTCCCGGGGGGGGATGGTCCTATGGCTACACCTTC; CDR3aa: CASSPGGGWSYGYTF
d_gene: NA; v_gene: TRBV2; abundance: few; j_gene: TRBJ2-2; CDR3nt: TGTGCCAGCAGTGACGACACCGGGGAGCTGTTTTTT; CDR3aa: CASSDDTGELFF
d_gene: NA; v_gene: TRBV19; abundance: once; j_gene: TRBJ2-1; CDR3nt: TGTGCCAGTAGTATCGGGGGTCTCAATGAGCAGTTCTTC; CDR3aa: CASSIGGLNEQFF
d_gene: NA; v_gene: TRBV3-1/TRBV3-2; abundance: NA; j_gene: TRBJ1-6; CDR3nt: TGTGCCAGCAGCCCTCACAGGGATCGCTCACCCCTCCACTTT; CDR3aa: CASSPHRDRSPLHF
d_gene: TRBD1; v_gene: TRBV11-2; abundance: NA; j_gene: TRBJ2-7; CDR3nt: TGTGCCAGCAGCTTTTGGACCGGGACAGGGGGCCCGAAGTACTTC; CDR3aa: CASSFWTGTGGPKYF
d_gene: NA; v_gene: TRBV3-1/TRBV3-2; abundance: NA; j_gene: TRBJ2-2; CDR3nt: TGTGCCAGCAGCCAAGTGGCGGGTTTCACCGGGGAGCTGTTTTTT; CDR3aa: CASSQVAGFTGELFF
d_gene: NA; v_gene: TRBV27; abundance: NA; j_gene: TRBJ2-7; CDR3nt: TGTGCCAGCAGTTTGCAATATGGCGAGCAGTACTTC; CDR3aa: CASSLQYGEQYF
d_gene: NA; v_gene: TRBV4-3; abundance: NA; j_gene: TRBJ2-3; CDR3nt: TGCGCCAGCAGCCAAGGGCCACCACGGACCACAGATACGCAGTATTTT; CDR3aa: CASSQGPPRTTDTQYF
d_gene: NA; v_gene: TRBV6-5; abundance: NA; j_gene: TRBJ2-1; CDR3nt: TGTGCCAGCAGTTACTCGGACTCCCGCAATGAGCAGTTCTTC; CDR3aa: CASSYSDSRNEQFF
d_gene: NA; v_gene: TRBV7-8; abundance: NA; j_gene: TRBJ2-3; CDR3nt: TGTGCCAGCAGCGTAAGCTCGGGCTCCACCCGCACAGATACGCAGTATTTT; CDR3aa: CASSVSSGSTRTDTQYF
d_gene: NA; v_gene: TRBV2; abundance: NA; j_gene: TRBJ2-7; CDR3nt: TGTGCCAGCAGTCAACAGGGAAAGCCCTACGAGCAGTACTTC; CDR3aa: CASSQQGKPYEQYF
d_gene: NA; v_gene: TRBV6-6; abundance: once; j_gene: TRBJ1-1; CDR3nt: TGTGCCAGTGCAAACACTGAAGCTTTCTTT; CDR3aa: CASANTEAFF
d_gene: NA; v_gene: TRBV10-3; abundance: NA; j_gene: TRBJ1-5; CDR3nt: TGTGCCATCGGGGGGGGGTTGGAGCAGCCCCAGCATTTT; CDR3aa: CAIGGGLEQPQHF
d_gene: TRBD2; v_gene: TRBV7-9; abundance: once; j_gene: TRBJ2-3; CDR3nt: TGTGCCAGCAGCTCCTCGTGGACGGGGGGGCGTGCAGATACGCAGTATTTT; CDR3aa: CASSSSWTGGRADTQYF
d_gene: NA; v_gene: TRBV18; abundance: NA; j_gene: TRBJ2-2; CDR3nt: TGTGCCAGCTCCCGCGAACGAACGAACACCGGGGAGCTGTTTTTT; CDR3aa: CASSRERTNTGELFF
d_gene: TRBD2; v_gene: TRBV5-1; abundance: once; j_gene: TRBJ2-7; CDR3nt: TGCGCCAGCAGCCCCACCGGGGTCCCGGGACTAGCGGGCGAGCAGTACTTC; CDR3aa: CASSPTGVPGLAGEQYF
d_gene: NA; v_gene: TRBV21-1; abundance: NA; j_gene: TRBJ1-5; CDR3nt: TGTGCCAGCAGCAAAGGACAGGGAGGGGGCAATCAGCCCCAGCATTTT; CDR3aa: CASSKGQGGGNQPQHF
d_gene: NA; v_gene: TRBV7-2; abundance: few; j_gene: TRBJ1-5; CDR3nt: TGTGCCAGCAGCTTGGGGCTGAATCAGCCCCAGCATTTT; CDR3aa: CASSLGLNQPQHF
d_gene: TRBD1; v_gene: TRBV28; abundance: NA; j_gene: TRBJ1-1; CDR3nt: TGTGCCAGCAGTACACCAGGGGGCACTGAAGCTTTCTTT; CDR3aa: CASSTPGGTEAFF
d_gene: TRBD2; v_gene: TRBV5-1; abundance: NA; j_gene: TRBJ2-1; CDR3nt: TGCGCCAGCAGCCCGGGACTAGCGGTTCCTAGCTCCTACAATGAGCAGTTCTTC; CDR3aa: CASSPGLAVPSSYNEQFF
d_gene: NA; v_gene: TRBV6-2/TRBV6-3; abundance: NA; j_gene: TRBJ1-1; CDR3nt: TGTGCCAGCAGTTACGGATTTTCTGGGATTGGGAACACTGAAGCTTTCTTT; CDR3aa: CASSYGFSGIGNTEAFF
d_gene: TRBD2; v_gene: TRBV6-5; abundance: NA; j_gene: TRBJ2-3; CDR3nt: TGTGCCAGCCCGTCGTGGCGGGGGGTCACAGATACGCAGTATTTT; CDR3aa: CASPSWRGVTDTQYF
d_gene: NA; v_gene: TRBV7-2; abundance: NA; j_gene: TRBJ2-2; CDR3nt: TGTGCCAGCAGCTTAGCGGCCCTATCCGGGGAGCTGTTTTTT; CDR3aa: CASSLAALSGELFF
d_gene: NA; v_gene: TRBV30; abundance: NA; j_gene: TRBJ2-2; CDR3nt: TGTGCCTGGAGTGTACGTCTAGGATCTCCTTATACCGGGGAGCTGTTTTTT; CDR3aa: CAWSVRLGSPYTGELFF
d_gene: NA; v_gene: TRBV28; abundance: once; j_gene: TRBJ2-1; CDR3nt: TGTGCCAGCAGTCCAAAGGGAAAAACCTACAATGAGCAGTTCTTC; CDR3aa: CASSPKGKTYNEQFF
d_gene: NA; v_gene: TRBV3-1/TRBV3-2; abundance: NA; j_gene: TRBJ1-1; CDR3nt: TGTGCCAGCAGCCGCTCAGGGTTTGACACTGAAGCTTTCTTT; CDR3aa: CASSRSGFDTEAFF
d_gene: NA; v_gene: TRBV16; abundance: NA; j_gene: TRBJ2-5; CDR3nt: TGTGCCAGCAGCCAATCGTCAGGGGAAGAGACCCAGTACTTC; CDR3aa: CASSQSSGEETQYF
d_gene: TRBD1; v_gene: TRBV7-6; abundance: once; j_gene: TRBJ2-2; CDR3nt: TGTGCCAGCAGCTTAGCTCCTGACAGGGGGAGGTTAGCCGGGGAGCTGTTTTTT; CDR3aa: CASSLAPDRGRLAGELFF
d_gene: NA; v_gene: TRBV7-2; abundance: NA; j_gene: TRBJ1-5; CDR3nt: TGTGCCAGCAGCCTCAGGATCTTACAGCCCCAGCATTTT; CDR3aa: CASSLRILQPQHF
d_gene: NA; v_gene: TRBV5-6; abundance: NA; j_gene: TRBJ1-2; CDR3nt: TGTGCCAGCAGCCCTGGGATCGGCTCCTATCATGGCTACACCTTC; CDR3aa: CASSPGIGSYHGYTF
d_gene: NA; v_gene: TRBV19; abundance: NA; j_gene: TRBJ2-1; CDR3nt: TGTGCCAGTACCCCCCTAGGGGATCGGGAGCAGTTCTTC; CDR3aa: CASTPLGDREQFF
d_gene: NA; v_gene: TRBV7-9; abundance: NA; j_gene: TRBJ1-3; CDR3nt: TGTGCCAGCAGCTTACGGCAGGGGCTGAGCTCTGGAAACACCATATATTTT; CDR3aa: CASSLRQGLSSGNTIYF
d_gene: TRBD2; v_gene: TRBV4-2; abundance: NA; j_gene: TRBJ2-5; CDR3nt: TGTGCCAGCAGCCAAGATCCAACGGGGGGACGGCGGGACCAAGAGACCCAGTACTTC; CDR3aa: CASSQDPTGGRRDQETQYF
d_gene: NA; v_gene: TRBV27; abundance: NA; j_gene: TRBJ2-7; CDR3nt: TGTGCCAGCAGTTTTCTAGGGGAAGCCCACGAGCAGTACTTC; CDR3aa: CASSFLGEAHEQYF
d_gene: NA; v_gene: TRBV6-1; abundance: NA; j_gene: TRBJ2-7; CDR3nt: TGTGCCAGCAGTGAAGCAGGGCCCTACGAGCAGTACTTC; CDR3aa: CASSEAGPYEQYF
d_gene: TRBD2; v_gene: TRBV11-1; abundance: NA; j_gene: TRBJ2-5; CDR3nt: TGTGCCAGCAGCTTAGGACTAGCGGGGTTCCAAGAGACCCAGTACTTC; CDR3aa: CASSLGLAGFQETQYF
d_gene: TRBD1; v_gene: TRBV2; abundance: NA; j_gene: TRBJ1-6; CDR3nt: TGTGCCAGCAACTTACAGGGGAGGAATAATTCACCCCTCCACTTT; CDR3aa: CASNLQGRNNSPLHF
d_gene: NA; v_gene: TRBV5-5; abundance: NA; j_gene: TRBJ1-5; CDR3nt: TGTGCCAGCAGCTATAGTCGGGGACTCAATCAGCCCCAGCATTTT; CDR3aa: CASSYSRGLNQPQHF
d_gene: NA; v_gene: TRBV2; abundance: NA; j_gene: TRBJ1-3; CDR3nt: TGTGCCAGCGACAAGGATAGAAACACCATATATTTT; CDR3aa: CASDKDRNTIYF
d_gene: NA; v_gene: TRBV3-1/TRBV3-2; abundance: NA; j_gene: TRBJ2-2; CDR3nt: TGTGCCAGCAGCCAGGCTACCGGGGAGCTGTTTTTT; CDR3aa: CASSQATGELFF
d_gene: NA; v_gene: TRBV11-1; abundance: NA; j_gene: TRBJ2-2; CDR3nt: TGTGCCAGCAAGGCAGGGTCGAACACCGGGGAGCTGTTTTTT; CDR3aa: CASKAGSNTGELFF